This record looks at one T cell receptor beta chain sequence and its context. Treatment in this sample: randomized to nivolumab then ipilimumab (arm A) or the reverse (arm B). From thawed PBMCs, live CD3+CD8+ cells negative for CD19 and CD56 were sorted. This sample stems from a study of sequential checkpoint blockade in melanoma. Study-level background: Arm A got nivolumab then ipilimumab; arm B the reverse, 1:1.

Profiling relied on immunoSEQ multiplex PCR, and the TCRdb table lists in-frame clones only, not all of them. In the table there are approximately 34,000 clones, just under 85% of which are singletons. This CDR3 is built from 14 residues. From germline, CDR1 is PRHDT and CDR2 FYEKMQ (reference sequence). V was pared by 0 bases and J by 11 bases, with 16 bases between. This material consisted of CD8+ T cells sorted from blood (inferred from file names), taken from a patient given nivolumab and ipilimumab in sequence. This chain connects TRBV13 to TRBJ2-5, with D perhaps TRBD1 (6 bases). This clonotype was sampled from a human donor with melanoma. CDR3 protein: CASSLGQGPAGQYF. The CDR3 region has the DNA TGTGCCAGCAGCTTAGGGCAGGGGCCGGCTGGGCAGTACTTC.